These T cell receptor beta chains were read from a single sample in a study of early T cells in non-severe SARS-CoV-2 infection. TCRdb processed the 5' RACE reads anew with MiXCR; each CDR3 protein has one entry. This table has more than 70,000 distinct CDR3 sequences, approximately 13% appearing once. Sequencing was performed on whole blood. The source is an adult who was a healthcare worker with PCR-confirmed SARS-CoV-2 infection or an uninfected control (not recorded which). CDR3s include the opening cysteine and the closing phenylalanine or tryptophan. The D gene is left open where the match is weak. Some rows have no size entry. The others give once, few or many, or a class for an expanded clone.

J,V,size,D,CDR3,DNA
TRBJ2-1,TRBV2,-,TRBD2,CASTSSGGLGEQFF,TGTGCCAGCACTTCTAGCGGGGGCCTCGGTGAGCAGTTCTTC
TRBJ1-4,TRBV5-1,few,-,CASTPGTTNEKLFF,TGCGCCAGCACGCCAGGGACAACTAATGAAAAACTGTTTTTT
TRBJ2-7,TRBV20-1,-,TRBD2,CSARGTSGSRSYEQYF,TGCAGTGCTAGGGGGACTAGCGGGAGTCGATCCTACGAGCAGTACTTC
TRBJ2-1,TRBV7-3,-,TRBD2,CASSFSGGSYNEQFF,TGTGCCAGCAGCTTTAGCGGGGGCTCCTACAATGAGCAGTTCTTC
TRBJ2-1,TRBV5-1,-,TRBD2,CASSPFGSGIRGGEQFF,TGCGCCAGCAGCCCGTTTGGTAGCGGGATCAGGGGCGGTGAGCAGTTCTTC
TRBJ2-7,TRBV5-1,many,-,CASSWQGTEQYF,TGCGCCAGCAGCTGGCAGGGGACCGAGCAGTACTTC
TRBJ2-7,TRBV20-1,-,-,CSAPGLASYEQYF,TGCAGTGCCCCGGGACTTGCATCCTACGAGCAGTACTTC
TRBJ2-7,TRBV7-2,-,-,CASSLAPHEQYF,TGTGCCAGCAGCTTAGCGCCTCACGAGCAGTACTTC
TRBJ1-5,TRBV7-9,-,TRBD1,CASSQGQFQPQHF,TGTGCCAGCAGCCAGGGACAGTTTCAGCCCCAGCATTTT
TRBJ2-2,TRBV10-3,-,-,CAIRLTGSTGELFF,TGTGCCATCAGGCTGACTGGGAGCACCGGGGAGCTGTTTTTT
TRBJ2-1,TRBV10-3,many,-,CAISESWQGSYNEQFF,TGTGCCATCAGTGAGTCGTGGCAGGGCTCCTACAATGAGCAGTTCTTC
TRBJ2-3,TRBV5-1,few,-,CASSLGSAPTDTQYF,TGCGCCAGCAGCTTGGGTTCCGCTCCCACAGATACGCAGTATTTT
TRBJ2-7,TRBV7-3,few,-,CASWELSQDEQYF,TGTGCCAGCTGGGAACTTTCGCAGGACGAGCAGTACTTC
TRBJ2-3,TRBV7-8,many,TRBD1,CASSLPRGQGGNTQYF,TGTGCCAGCAGCCTCCCGCGGGGACAGGGGGGAAATACGCAGTATTTT
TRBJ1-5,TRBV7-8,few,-,CASNKPQHF,TGTGCCAGTAACAAGCCCCAGCATTTT
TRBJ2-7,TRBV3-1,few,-,CASSFRTTGLYEQYF,TGTGCCAGCAGCTTCCGAACGACAGGCCTCTACGAGCAGTACTTC
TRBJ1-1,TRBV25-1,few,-,CASTTGNTEAFF,TGTGCCAGCACTACTGGGAACACTGAAGCTTTCTTT
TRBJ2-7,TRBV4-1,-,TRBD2,CASSPGVAGPGDEQYF,TGCGCCAGCAGTCCCGGAGTAGCGGGACCCGGAGACGAGCAGTACTTC
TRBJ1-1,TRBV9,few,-,CASSVVGRVRGTEAFF,TGTGCCAGCAGCGTAGTTGGAAGGGTCCGGGGCACTGAAGCTTTCTTT
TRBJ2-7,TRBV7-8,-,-,CASSLSGHLSYEQYF,TGTGCCAGCAGCCTCTCGGGACACCTGTCCTACGAGCAGTACTTC
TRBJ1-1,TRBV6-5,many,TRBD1,CASTAGQSKPGTEAFF,TGTGCCAGCACCGCGGGACAGAGCAAACCGGGCACTGAAGCTTTCTTT
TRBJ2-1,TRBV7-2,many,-,CASSHARGLSYNEQFF,TGTGCCAGCAGCCACGCGCGGGGACTCTCCTACAATGAGCAGTTCTTC
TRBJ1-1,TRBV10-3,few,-,CAIGQQMNTEAFF,TGTGCCATCGGACAGCAGATGAACACTGAAGCTTTCTTT
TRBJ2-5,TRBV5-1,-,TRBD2,CASSAGLADGETQYF,TGCGCCAGCAGCGCCGGACTAGCGGACGGGGAGACCCAGTACTTC
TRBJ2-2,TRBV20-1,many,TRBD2,CSAPLAGGPAGELFF,TGCAGTGCTCCACTAGCGGGAGGGCCTGCCGGGGAGCTGTTTTTT
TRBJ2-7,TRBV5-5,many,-,CASSLGGPYEQYF,TGTGCCAGCAGCTTGGGAGGCCCCTACGAGCAGTACTTC
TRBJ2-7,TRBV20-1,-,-,CSARVGGYEQYF,TGCAGTGCTAGAGTTGGAGGGTACGAGCAGTACTTC
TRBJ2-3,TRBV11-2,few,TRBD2,CASSYTSGNTDTQYF,TGTGCCAGCAGCTACACTAGCGGAAACACAGATACGCAGTATTTT
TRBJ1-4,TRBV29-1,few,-,CSVLGDPNEKLFF,TGCAGCGTCCTGGGGGATCCTAATGAAAAACTGTTTTTT
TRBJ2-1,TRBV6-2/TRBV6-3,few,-,CASTNGAASSYNEQFF,TGTGCCAGCACCAACGGGGCAGCCAGCTCCTACAATGAGCAGTTCTTC
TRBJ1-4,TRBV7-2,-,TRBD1,CASSLGQGVVEKLFF,TGTGCCAGCAGCCTCGGACAGGGAGTAGTTGAAAAACTGTTTTTT
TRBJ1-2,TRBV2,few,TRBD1,CASSGETGGSGYTF,TGTGCCAGCAGTGGGGAGACAGGGGGATCTGGCTACACCTTC
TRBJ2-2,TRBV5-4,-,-,CASSFTGLNTGELFF,TGTGCCAGCAGCTTTACAGGGTTGAACACCGGGGAGCTGTTTTTT
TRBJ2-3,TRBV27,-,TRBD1,CASSLSGQGTQYF,TGTGCCAGCAGTTTATCGGGACAGGGTACGCAGTATTTT
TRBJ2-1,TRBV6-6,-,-,CASSYRVTQDNEQFF,TGTGCCAGCAGTTACAGGGTTACTCAAGACAATGAGCAGTTCTTC
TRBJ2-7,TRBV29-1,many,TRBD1,CSVAAQRDRQEQYF,TGCAGCGTGGCAGCCCAAAGGGACAGGCAGGAGCAGTACTTC
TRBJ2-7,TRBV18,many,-,CASSLGVSSPTYEQYF,TGTGCCAGCTCGTTGGGAGTTAGTTCTCCTACCTACGAGCAGTACTTC
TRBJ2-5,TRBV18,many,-,CASSPWNGKETQYF,TGTGCCAGCTCACCATGGAATGGGAAAGAGACCCAGTACTTC
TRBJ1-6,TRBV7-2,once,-,CASTPSSHNSPLHF,TGTGCCAGCACCCCCAGCAGCCATAATTCACCCCTCCACTTT
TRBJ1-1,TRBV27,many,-,CASSLSDSLTEAFF,TGTGCCAGCAGTTTATCGGACAGTTTGACTGAAGCTTTCTTT
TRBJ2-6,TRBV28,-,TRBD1,CASSQGTAGANVLTF,TGTGCCAGCAGTCAAGGGACAGCTGGGGCCAACGTCCTGACTTTC
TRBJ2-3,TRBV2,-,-,CASSEQPPGGDTQYF,TGTGCCAGCAGTGAACAACCCCCCGGAGGAGATACGCAGTATTTT
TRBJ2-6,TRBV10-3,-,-,CAISFLVDSKKSSGANVLTF,TGTGCCATCAGTTTTCTAGTGGACAGTAAAAAAAGCTCTGGGGCCAACGTCCTGACTTTC
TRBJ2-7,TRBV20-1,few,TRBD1,CSASRTGGGEQYF,TGCAGTGCTAGCCGGACAGGAGGAGGCGAGCAGTACTTC
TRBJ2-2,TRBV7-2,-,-,CASRQSTNTGELFF,TGTGCCAGCAGACAGAGTACGAACACCGGGGAGCTGTTTTTT